Listed below are T cell receptor beta chains from one sample, sequenced in a study of CD8 T cells in Susac syndrome. TCRdb re-analysed the immunoSEQ multiplex PCR reads in MiXCR, keeping a single row per CDR3 protein. The repertoire has around 170,000 distinct CDR3 sequences, about 91% of them found once; the top ten carry around 0.08%. The material sequenced was CD4+ T cells from PBMCs. The source is a human donor in good health. Both conserved end residues are trimmed from each CDR3.

TRBV6-1 AIWTSDSYEQY
TRBV20-1 SARLAGRYEQY
TRBV4-1 ASSQERGLAGDYEQY
TRBV7-8 ASSPPRTGVNTGELF
TRBV9 ASSVEHVEETSGCTEAF
TRBV24-1 ATSDGGFYGYT
TRBV28 ASSNSGLRAPEQY
TRBV18 ASSPIYGRAAYEQY
TRBV5-1 ASSLGREGEAF
TRBV28 ASSTPGGNTEAF
TRBV2 ASRTDSNTGELF
TRBV30 AWQRPYEQY
TRBV11-2 ASREQGEAF
TRBV7-2 ASSLRQGTARETQY
TRBV18 ASSPGTPSYEQY
TRBV9 ASSVGGISNQPQH
TRBV20-1 SAGLAGGRSYEQY
TRBV5-1 ASSLWGSHEDTEAF
TRBV9 ASSAQGTAYT
TRBV2 ASSEAGDPYNEQF
TRBV18 ASSQTLQGSNQPQH
TRBV10-3 AGRDRDNSPLH
TRBV3-1 ASSQDTVSNQPQH
TRBV20-1 SARGGQGGNSPLH
TRBV19 ASSIRPGRGGTEAF
TRBV2 ASNGATGFSQPQH
TRBV20-1 SATGTSYEQY
TRBV6-1 ASSESGTAEETQY
TRBV7-9 ASSMGGRSNYGYT
TRBV6-2/TRBV6-3 ASSYTYGGGGEQF
TRBV12-5 ASALDSSYEQY
TRBV28 ASSFGRGDYGYT
TRBV7-9 ASSRFL
TRBV29-1 STNSGQGYGYT
TRBV7-9 AIWEGRGEQY
TRBV28 ASTTSGTSSYEQY
TRBV29-1 SVEEQGMEKLF
TRBV9 ASTVGDRGTEAF
TRBV28 ATWGAIEAF
TRBV20-1 SADPTSGKGNEQF
TRBV5-1 ASSPFGPHEQY
TRBV5-1 ASSLGTAGNGANVLT
TRBV11-2 ASRRGDGQETQY
TRBV25-1 ASSEYWGTEAF
TRBV29-1 SVDPQRSSSYNEQF
TRBV27 ASSTRDTYEQY
TRBV23-1 ASTKGEKGPNSNQPQH